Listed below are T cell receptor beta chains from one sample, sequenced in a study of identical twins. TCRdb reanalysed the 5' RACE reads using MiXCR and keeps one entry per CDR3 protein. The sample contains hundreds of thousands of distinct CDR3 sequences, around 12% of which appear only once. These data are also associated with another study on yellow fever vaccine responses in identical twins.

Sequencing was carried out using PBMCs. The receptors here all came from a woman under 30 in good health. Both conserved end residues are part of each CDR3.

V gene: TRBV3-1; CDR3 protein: CASSQVLGGHNEQFF
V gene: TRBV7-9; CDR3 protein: CASEMAGQETQYF
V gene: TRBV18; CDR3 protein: CASSTRTVEAFF
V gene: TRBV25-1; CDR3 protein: CASSEGFISDTQYF
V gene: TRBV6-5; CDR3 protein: CASSYSLRGAGGKNIQYF
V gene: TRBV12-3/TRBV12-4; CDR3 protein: CASRTEGTGREGQYF
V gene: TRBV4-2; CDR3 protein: CASSGGVQETQYF
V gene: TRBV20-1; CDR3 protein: CSARDPGQGGETQYF
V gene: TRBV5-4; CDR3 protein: CASSGTGTGISTDTQYF
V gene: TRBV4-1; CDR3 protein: CASSQPGTGSFEQYF
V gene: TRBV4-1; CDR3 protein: CASSLGGAREKLFF
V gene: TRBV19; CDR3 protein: CASSIREAHNEQFF
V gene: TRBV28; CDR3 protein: CASSLKGAGSNQPQHF
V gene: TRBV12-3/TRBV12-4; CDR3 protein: CASSFTTGSGDNEQFF
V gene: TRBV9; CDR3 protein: CASSVVDSEQYF
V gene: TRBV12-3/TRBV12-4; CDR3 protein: CASLPTGGGDTQYF
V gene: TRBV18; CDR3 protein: CASSPRGTVDNEKLFF
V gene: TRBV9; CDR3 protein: CASSVEQDSPLHF
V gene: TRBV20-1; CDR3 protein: CSARKPGGGRDTEAFF
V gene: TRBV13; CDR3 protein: CASSSRLAGPDTQYF
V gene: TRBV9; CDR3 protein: CASSPGGLNTGELFF
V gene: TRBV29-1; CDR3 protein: CSVAPGAYEQFF
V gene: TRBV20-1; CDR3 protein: CSAPLPGGYNSPLHF
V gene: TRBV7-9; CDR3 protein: CASRHLGPDTQYF
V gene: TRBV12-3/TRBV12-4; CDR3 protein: CASSGGVYGYTF
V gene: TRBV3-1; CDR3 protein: CASSQGRTSGSNQYF
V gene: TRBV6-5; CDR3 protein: CASSYYSPGTGSYEQYF
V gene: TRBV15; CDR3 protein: CATSKDSLPGELFF
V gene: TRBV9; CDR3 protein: CASSAGPGTDNQPQHF
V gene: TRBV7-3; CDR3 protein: CAICSPGTSGLRDTQYF
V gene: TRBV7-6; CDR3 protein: CASSSPPTGEETQYF
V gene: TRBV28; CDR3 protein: CASSPEPGGYTF
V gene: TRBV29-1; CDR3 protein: CSVVAASYEQYF